This T cell receptor (beta chain) was obtained from a study of PD-1 blockade in mismatch repair-deficient tumors. Germline lookup yields CDR1 MGHDK and CDR2 SYGVNS. Trimming took off 0 bases at V and 5 bases at J, with 16 bases between the two ends. The CDR3 totals 16 residues. This table comes from immunoSEQ multiplex PCR, and its TCRdb copy is limited to in-frame clones, with some not included. The sample carries 80,000 to 100,000 clones, more than 65% recorded once. PCR or immunohistochemistry showed mismatch repair deficiency in every enrolled patient. The chain carries TRBV25-1 and TRBJ2-5, with D maybe TRBD1 (7 bases). The sequencing used peripheral blood, collected 12 weeks after starting pembrolizumab. The sequence was obtained from an adult with mismatch repair-deficient cancer. The CDR3 coding sequence is TGTGCCAGCAGTGAATATAGGGCAGGGGGGACGGAGACCCAGTACTTC. This translates into CASSEYRAGGTETQYF.